This entry concerns a single TCR beta chain. Its cognate antigen is unknown. The data stem from a study of T cell responses to AZD1222 COVID-19 vaccine. Profiled with immunoSEQ multiplex PCR; TCRdb holds only in-frame clones, not every one. Of fewer than 180,000 clones listed, roughly 90% are singletons. Study-level findings and limits: Just a handful of people given AZD1222 tested seropositive at baseline.

The CDR3 extends over 14 amino acids. V was cut by 0 bases and J by 3 bases, with 9 bases left in between. Germline V gene sequence: CDR1 MDHEN, CDR2 SYDVKM. The genes are TRBV28 and TRBJ2-7; D possibly uses TRBD1 or TRBD2 (5 bases each). Material: peripheral blood, obtained 28 days after the second AZD1222 dose. The sequence came from an adult who received the AZD1222 COVID-19 vaccine. The DNA for the CDR3 is TGTGCCAGCAGTTTATGGGGGGTCCACTACGAGCAGTACTTC. This gives the protein CASSLWGVHYEQYF.